This entry lists 28 T cell receptor beta chains sequenced from one sample in a study of cytomegalovirus exposure and HLA in healthy donors. Measured with immunoSEQ multiplex PCR; TCRdb has only the in-frame clones, and not every one. Counted here are approximately 160,000 clones, about 96% occurring once; the ten biggest clones make up more than 0.7%. The specimen was PBMCs. The receptors stem from a young woman in good health and CMV-seronegative.

This sequence joins TRBV19 and TRBJ1-2, with D maybe TRBD1 (5 bases). CDR1 and CDR2 from the germline V gene are LNHDA and SQIVND (reference sequence). V lost 3 bases, J lost 6 bases, and 11 bases lay in between. The CDR3 contains 13 residues. The DNA for the CDR3 is TGTGCCAGTAGTATGACACAGGTAAATGGCTACACCTTC. It encodes CASSMTQVNGYTF.

V usage is TRBV18 and J usage is TRBJ2-4, with TRBD2 identical over 7 bases. The trim removed 3 bases at V and 3 bases at J, leaving 20 bases unmatched. Germline CDR1 is KGHSH and CDR2 is LQKENI. The CDR3 spans 20 residues. The CDR3 DNA reads TGTGCCAGCTCACCTTTTAGCGCGGGGGTAGGTAACAGAGACAAAAACATTCAGTACTTC. This translates into CASSPFSAGVGNRDKNIQYF.

This clone was counted only a few times. V usage is TRBV7-9 and J usage is TRBJ1-1; maybe TRBD1 (6 bases). The V gene lost 5 bases and the J gene lost 1 base, with 11 bases spanning the gap. The V gene's germline CDR1 is SEHNR and CDR2 FQNEAQ (reference sequence). The CDR3 length is 14 residues. The CDR3 here is CASSPDRRNTEAFF. The DNA of the CDR3 is TGTGCCAGCAGCCCCGACAGGAGGAACACTGAAGCTTTCTTT.

J is TRBJ2-2 and V is TRBV5-4; D might be TRBD2 (6 bases). The CDR3 runs 13 residues. Germline assignment: CDR1 SGHNT and CDR2 YYREEE (reference sequence). Deletions cut 6 bases from V and 2 bases from J, with 8 bases between. The CDR3 region has the DNA TGTGCCAGCACACTAGCCAACACCGGGGAGCTGTTTTTT. This translates into CASTLANTGELFF.

The chain is built from TRBV18 and TRBJ1-4; tentative D call: TRBD1 (5 bases). The ends were cut back, 5 bases at V and 8 bases at J, with 12 bases in the middle. This CDR3 region has 13 residues. CDR1 is KGHSH and CDR2 is LQKENI in the germline V gene. The DNA of the CDR3 is TGTGCCAGCTCAGGCCAGGGAGGAGAAAAACTGTTTTTT. Its translation: CASSGQGGEKLFF. The full variable domain, its missing parts supplied by reference TRBV18 and TRBJ1-4, is NAGVMQNPRHLVRRRGQEARLRCSPMKGHSHVYWYRQLPEEGLKFMVYLQKENIIDESGMPKERFSAEFPKEGPSILRIQQVVRGDSAAYFCASSGQGGEKLFFGSGTQLSVL.

V gene TRBV29-1 combines with J gene TRBJ2-6; possibly TRBD2 for D (6 bases). V gave up 4 bases and J gave up 0 bases, with 13 bases separating them. The CDR3 has 16 amino acids. Germline V lookup: CDR1 SQVTM, CDR2 ANQGSEA. The CDR3 nucleotides are TGCAGCGTTGCGGGGGACGGCTTCTCTGGGGCCAACGTCCTGACTTTC. This codes for CSVAGDGFSGANVLTF.

The chain couples TRBV2 to TRBJ2-7, with D possibly TRBD1 on 5 matching bases. Germline CDR1 reads SNHLY; CDR2 reads FYNNEI. This CDR3 is 11 amino acids long. Trimming removed 9 bases at V and 2 bases at J, with 8 bases between. The CDR3: CARQGAYEQYF. CDR3 bases: TGTGCCAGGCAGGGCGCCTACGAGCAGTACTTC.

CDR3 coding DNA: TGTGCCAGCAGCCCAAATGGGGAGACGCAAGAGACCCAGTACTTC. It specifies CASSPNGETQETQYF. The chain carries TRBV9 and TRBJ2-5, with TRBD2 as a possible D gene (5 bases). Between the trimmed V and J ends, which lost 4 bases and 2 bases, there was a span of 15 bases. The germline V gene encodes CDR1 SGDLS and CDR2 YYNGEE. CDR3 size: 15 residues.

CDR3 in DNA: TGCGCCAGCAGCTTGGAAGGGGCTACCACCGGGGAGCTGTTTTTT. Translated, it gives CASSLEGATTGELFF. This chain joins TRBV5-1 and TRBJ2-2, with D maybe TRBD1 (5 bases). V was shortened by 0 bases and J by 4 bases, with 10 bases between the two germline ends. The CDR3 covers 15 residues. CDR1 SGHRS and CDR2 YFSETQ come from the germline V gene.

The V and J genes are TRBV19 and TRBJ1-5; TRBD1 is a possible D gene (6 bases). Germline V gene data show CDR1 as LNHDA and CDR2 as SQIVND (reference sequence). Trimming took off 4 bases at V and 0 bases at J, with 10 bases between the two ends. CDR3 length: 15 residues. CDR3 protein: CASSTTGFSNQPQHF. The CDR3, as DNA: TGTGCCAGTAGTACGACAGGTTTTAGCAATCAGCCCCAGCATTTT.

The chain recombines TRBV4-3 with TRBJ2-7; no firm D call. Per germline, CDR1 LGHNA and CDR2 YSLEER. Trimming pared 0 bases from V and 6 bases from J, leaving 12 bases between. The CDR3 loop spans 14 amino acids. CDR3 sequence: CASSQEALRGEQYF. Written as DNA, the CDR3 is TGCGCCAGCAGCCAAGAGGCCCTCAGAGGCGAGCAGTACTTC.

The chain joins TRBV30 to TRBJ2-3; TRBD1 aligns across 8 bases. J lost 3 bases, V lost 5 bases, and 7 bases had no gene match. Germline values: CDR1 GTSNPN, CDR2 SVGIG (reference sequence). CDR3 length: 14 amino acids. CDR3 loop: CAWGGQGSTDTQYF. The CDR3 DNA reads as TGTGCCTGGGGAGGACAGGGTAGTACAGATACGCAGTATTTT.

The chain has TRBV6-1 and TRBJ2-7, with TRBD1 matching 12 bases. Losses at the gene ends were 3 bases for V and 4 bases for J; bases not matched to a gene: 7. The CDR3 loop spans 16 amino acids. The germline V gene has CDR1 MNHNS and CDR2 SASEGT. The CDR3 loop reads CASSEVGTGGIYEQYF. The CDR3 DNA sequence: TGTGCCAGCAGTGAGGTCGGGACAGGGGGCATATACGAGCAGTACTTC.

The chain employs TRBV6-4 and TRBJ1-1; D is unclear. Germline CDR1 reads MRHNA; CDR2 reads SNTAGT. The CDR3 is made up of 13 amino acids. The V end was cut by 4 bases, the J end by 0 bases, with 6 bases between. The CDR3 sequence is CASSGSMNTEAFF. DNA of the CDR3: TGTGCCAGCAGTGGCTCTATGAACACTGAAGCTTTCTTT.

This chain connects TRBV19 to TRBJ1-3; D may be TRBD1 (6 bases). The V and J ends lost 3 bases and 1 base respectively, with 10 bases between them. CDR3 size: 15 residues. Germline CDR1 and CDR2: LNHDA and SQIVND (reference sequence). The CDR3 region has the DNA TGTGCCAGTAGTATCCACAGGGCGTCTGGAAACACCATATATTTT. It codes for CASSIHRASGNTIYF.

This chain connects TRBV29-1 to TRBJ2-5; 13 bases are a match to TRBD2. CDR1 SQVTM and CDR2 ANQGSEA come from the germline V gene. V lost 6 bases and J lost 3; bases outside the gene matches: 7. The CDR3 spans 15 residues. The CDR3: CSVGGLAGIEETQYF. Here the CDR3 DNA reads TGCAGCGTGGGGGGACTAGCGGGGATAGAAGAGACCCAGTACTTC.

CDR3 bases: TGTGCCAGCCGGGACAGGGTCAATCAGCCCCAGCATTTT. Amino acid sequence: CASRDRVNQPQHF. The V call is TRBV19, the J call TRBJ1-5; 9 bases agree with TRBD1. This CDR3 is 13 amino acids long. The V segment lost 9 bases and the J segment 3 bases; nucleotides outside the gene matches: 3. The germline CDR1 and CDR2 sequences are LNHDA and SQIVND (reference sequence).

V and J are TRBV11-2 and TRBJ1-6; no reliable D call. This CDR3 contains 13 residues. Germline CDR1 and CDR2: SGHAT and FQNNGV. Trimming took 5 bases from V and 8 from J, leaving 10 bases between them. This CDR3 is CASSRRLDSPLHF. As DNA, the CDR3 is TGTGCCAGCAGCAGAAGACTGGATTCACCCCTCCACTTT.

The genes are TRBV29-1 and TRBJ1-2; D gene ambiguous. This CDR3 is built from 13 residues. Per the germline V gene, CDR1 is SQVTM and CDR2 is ANQGSEA. V was pared by 5 bases and J by 4 bases, with 14 bases between. The CDR3 bases are TGCAGCGTTAAATCCAAGACTTTCTATGGCTACACCTTC. Amino acids: CSVKSKTFYGYTF.

The rearrangement uses TRBV4-2 and TRBJ2-5; 7 positions match TRBD1. The CDR3 is 13 amino acids. From germline, CDR1 is LGHNA and CDR2 YNFKEQ. J was trimmed by 5 bases and V by 1 base; bases with no gene match: 1. The CDR3 DNA reads as TGTGCCAGCAGCCAAGCACAGGGGGAGACCCAGTACTTC. Protein sequence: CASSQAQGETQYF.

The CDR3 loop reads CASSREQGLYGYTF. CDR3 nucleotides: TGCGCCAGCAGCCGCGAGCAGGGCCTCTATGGCTACACCTTC. The gene calls are TRBV4-3 and TRBJ1-2; D is perhaps TRBD1 (5 bases). V was trimmed by 4 bases and J by 4 bases, leaving 13 bases between them. Looked up from germline, CDR1 is LGHNA and CDR2 is YSLEER. This CDR3 has 14 residues.

V usage is TRBV6-5 and J usage is TRBJ2-5; D uncertain. V lost 2 bases, J lost 3 bases, and 7 bases lay in between. The CDR3 length is 13 residues. Germline V gene lookup returns CDR1 MNHEY and CDR2 SVGAGI. In nucleotides, the CDR3 is TGTGCCAGCAGTTACCGGAGCAAAGAGACCCAGTACTTC. This encodes CASSYRSKETQYF.

The rearrangement joins TRBV9 to TRBJ1-1; D remains ambiguous. From germline, CDR1 is SGDLS and CDR2 YYNGEE. V shed 6 bases and J shed 5 bases, with 11 bases lying between them. The CDR3 contains 12 residues. The CDR3 sequence: CASKPGYTEAFF. DNA of the CDR3: TGTGCCAGCAAACCCGGGTATACTGAAGCTTTCTTT. Based on the CDR3 plus reference TRBV9 and TRBJ1-1, the full variable domain is DSGVTQTPKHLITATGQRVTLRCSPRSGDLSVYWYQQSLDQGLQFLIQYYNGEERAKGNILERFSAQQFPDLHSELNLSSLELGDSALYFCASKPGYTEAFFGQGTRLTVV.

The chain joins TRBV5-1 to TRBJ2-3; TRBD2 matches 8 bases. Germline trimming cut 0 bases from V and 4 bases from J; bases unmatched to any gene: 7. Germline CDR1 SGHRS, CDR2 YFSETQ. This CDR3 contains 16 residues. CDR3 residues: CASSLGRGGLADTQYF. The CDR3 DNA reads TGCGCCAGCAGCTTGGGTCGGGGGGGCCTGGCAGATACGCAGTATTTT.

The chain combines TRBV30 with TRBJ2-1; 8 positions match TRBD1. Trimming removed 8 bases from V and 2 bases from J; junction bases left unmatched: 5. The length of the CDR3 is 13 residues. CDR1 and CDR2 (germline): GTSNPN, SVGIG (reference sequence). The CDR3 reads CAHRGAPYNEQFF. The CDR3 nucleotides read TGTGCCCACAGGGGGGCCCCCTACAATGAGCAGTTCTTC.

The gene calls are TRBV7-8 and TRBJ1-2; 12 positions agree with TRBD1. There are 17 residues in the CDR3. After removal of 2 bases from V and 6 bases from J, the junction contained 10 bases not matched to a gene. Germline CDR1 SGHVS, CDR2 FQNEAQ. Here the CDR3 reads CASSLTGTGGVVHGYTF. As DNA, the CDR3 is TGTGCCAGCAGCTTAACCGGGACAGGGGGCGTCGTCCATGGCTACACCTTC. Complete variable domain (other parts from reference TRBV7-8 and TRBJ1-2): GAGVSQSPRYKVAKRGQDVALRCDPISGHVSLFWYQQALGQGPEFLTYFQNEAQLDKSGLPSDRFFAERPEGSVSTLKIQRTQQEDSAVYLCASSLTGTGGVVHGYTFGSGTRLTVV.

This sequence joins TRBV11-1 and TRBJ2-7; no clear D gene. V dropped 2 bases and J dropped 2 bases, with 13 bases sitting between them. There are 15 residues in the CDR3. Germline loops: CDR1 SGHAT, CDR2 FQDESV (reference sequence). CDR3 coding DNA: TGTGCCAGCAGCTTATCCCCAGACACCGCCTACGAGCAGTACTTC. It translates to CASSLSPDTAYEQYF.

The V call is TRBV5-1, the J call TRBJ1-6; 9 bases are a match to TRBD1. In germline, CDR1 is SGHRS, CDR2 YFSETQ. Trimming at V came to 5 bases and at J to 9 bases, leaving 15 bases not matched to a gene. The CDR3 has 17 amino acids. CDR3 sequence reads: CASSPTGTGRLSSPLHF. Written as DNA, the CDR3 is TGCGCCAGCAGTCCAACCGGGACAGGGCGTCTGAGTTCACCCCTCCACTTT.